The T cell receptor beta chain under discussion was sequenced for a study of early T cells in non-severe SARS-CoV-2 infection. Looking at the study overall: The chains were unpaired, and the sequenced material was bulk RNA from unsorted whole blood. Broader study findings: VDJdb-based annotation leaned toward anti-spike CD8 responses and missed private and CD4 specificities.

To note about this clonotype: The antigen remains undetermined.

This CDR3 is built from 13 residues. Germline assignment: CDR1 SEHNR and CDR2 FQNEAQ (reference sequence). V gave up 1 base and J gave up 4 bases; unmatched junction bases: 0. Attached unique molecular identifiers marked individual cDNA molecules. Each CDR3 protein is one row after TCRdb ran MiXCR on the 5' RACE reads. Of almost 30,000 distinct CDR3 sequences listed, approximately 5.2% are singletons. The chain has TRBV7-9 and TRBJ1-2, with TRBD1 identical over 7 bases. This clonotype was obtained from an adult who was a healthcare worker with PCR-confirmed SARS-CoV-2 infection or an uninfected control (not recorded which). Sequenced sample: whole blood. DNA for the CDR3: TGTGCCAGCAGCTTAGGACAGGGCTATGGCTACACCTTC. This sequence encodes CASSLGQGYGYTF.